These T cell receptor beta chains were read from a single sample in a study of blood T cell repertoires in COVID-19. Clones were read by immunoSEQ multiplex PCR, and TCRdb kept only the in-frame ones, dropping some. The sample lists about 38,000 clones, around nine tenths occurring once. The specimen sequenced was peripheral blood. The receptors come from a man aged 65 to 79 with active COVID-19. Each CDR3 is given with its conserved first and last residue. The order of the fields is V gene, clone size, D gene, J gene, CDR3 protein, CDR3 DNA. D genes are given only for firm matches. Size is stated for part of the rows, as once, few or many counts, or as a class when the clone is expanded.

TRBV11-2	once	NA	TRBJ2-2	CASSKTSRTGELFF	TGTGCCAGCAGCAAGACTAGTCGCACCGGGGAGCTGTTTTTT
TRBV5-1	NA	NA	TRBJ1-1	CASSSPDSLYEAFF	TGCGCCAGCAGCTCTCCCGACAGTTTGTATGAAGCTTTCTTT
TRBV29-1	once	TRBD1	TRBJ2-3	CSVVRQGPSTDTQYF	TGCAGCGTTGTCCGACAGGGGCCGAGCACAGATACGCAGTATTTT
TRBV11-2	NA	NA	TRBJ2-6	CASSHLKAGSGSGANVLTF	TGTGCCAGCAGCCACCTGAAAGCGGGCTCCGGCTCTGGGGCCAACGTCCTGACTTTC
TRBV18	NA	NA	TRBJ1-5	CASSLGREQPQHF	TGTGCCAGCTCACTCGGACGGGAACAGCCCCAGCATTTT
TRBV3-1/TRBV3-2	NA	TRBD1	TRBJ1-1	CASSQGGILGTALNTEAFF	TGTGCCAGCAGCCAAGGGGGAATACTAGGGACAGCCTTGAACACTGAAGCTTTCTTT
TRBV7-6	NA	TRBD1	TRBJ2-3	CASSLRTGGILDTQYF	TGTGCCAGCAGCCTCCGGACAGGGGGCATTTTAGATACGCAGTATTTT
TRBV12-3/TRBV12-4	NA	NA	TRBJ2-5	CASRFSEKETQYF	TGTGCCAGCAGGTTCTCAGAAAAAGAGACCCAGTACTTC
TRBV7-3	NA	NA	TRBJ2-5	CASSPRARETQYF	TGTGCCAGCAGCCCCCGCGCCCGAGAGACCCAGTACTTC
TRBV5-1	NA	TRBD2	TRBJ2-3	CASSSTAGSTDTQYF	TGCGCCAGCAGCTCGACAGCGGGGAGCACAGATACGCAGTATTTT
TRBV18	once	NA	TRBJ2-5	CASSPPRHQYQETQYF	TGTGCCAGCTCACCACCGAGACACCAGTACCAAGAGACCCAGTACTTC
TRBV30	NA	NA	TRBJ2-5	CAWKGGGATETQYF	TGTGCCTGGAAAGGTGGGGGGGCAACAGAGACCCAGTACTTC
TRBV9	NA	TRBD2	TRBJ2-2	CASSLGLAGVIAGELFF	TGTGCCAGCAGCCTCGGACTAGCGGGAGTTATAGCCGGGGAGCTGTTTTTT
TRBV18	NA	NA	TRBJ2-7	CASSHSSAYEQYF	TGTGCCAGCTCGCACTCGAGCGCCTACGAGCAGTACTTC
TRBV11-2	NA	NA	TRBJ1-4	CASSMDTRTNEKLFF	TGTGCCAGCAGCATGGACACACGAACTAATGAAAAACTGTTTTTT
TRBV21-1	once	NA	TRBJ1-4	CASSNPTANEKLFF	TGTGCCAGCAGCAATCCGACAGCTAATGAAAAACTGTTTTTT
TRBV5-1	NA	NA	TRBJ2-6	CASSSGGPGANVLTF	TGCGCCAGCAGCTCAGGGGGGCCAGGGGCCAACGTCCTGACTTTC
TRBV25-1	once	NA	TRBJ2-3	CASPGTGERPEGTQYF	TGTGCCAGCCCGGGCACGGGGGAGAGACCTGAGGGTACGCAGTATTTT
TRBV19	NA	NA	TRBJ2-2	CASSIGGLFTGELFF	TGTGCCAGTAGTATAGGAGGTCTTTTCACCGGGGAGCTGTTTTTT
TRBV18	NA	NA	TRBJ2-4	CASSPQGGADIQYF	TGTGCCAGCTCACCCCAAGGGGGAGCAGACATTCAGTACTTC
TRBV7-2	NA	TRBD2	TRBJ2-1	CASSQLAGDNEQFF	TGTGCCAGCAGCCAATTAGCGGGAGACAATGAGCAGTTCTTC
TRBV9	NA	NA	TRBJ2-3	CASSVGPGSTDTQYF	TGTGCCAGCAGCGTAGGTCCGGGGAGCACAGATACGCAGTATTTT
TRBV7-2	NA	TRBD2	TRBJ2-5	CASSLPLAGGWETQYF	TGTGCCAGCAGCTTACCACTAGCGGGGGGTTGGGAGACCCAGTACTTC
TRBV7-2	NA	NA	TRBJ2-1	CASSLASLAGNEQFF	TGTGCCAGCAGCTTAGCGTCTCTAGCTGGTAATGAGCAGTTCTTC
TRBV2	NA	NA	TRBJ2-7	CASSREPYEQYF	TGTGCCAGCAGTCGGGAACCCTACGAGCAGTACTTC
TRBV29-1	NA	NA	TRBJ1-5	CSALIGNQPQHF	TGCAGCGCCCTCATAGGCAATCAGCCCCAGCATTTT
TRBV4-3	NA	TRBD2	TRBJ2-7	CASSTRLGGRANEQYF	TGCGCCAGCAGCACTCGCCTCGGCGGGAGGGCTAACGAGCAGTACTTC
TRBV2	once	TRBD2	TRBJ2-1	CASSGGTSGAREQFF	TGTGCCAGCAGTGGTGGGACTAGCGGGGCCCGTGAGCAGTTCTTC
TRBV7-2	NA	TRBD1	TRBJ2-1	CASRQGYEQFF	TGTGCCAGCCGACAGGGCTATGAGCAGTTCTTC
TRBV5-1	NA	TRBD1	TRBJ1-1	CASSVTTGVANTEAFF	TGCGCCAGCAGCGTAACGACAGGGGTGGCGAACACTGAAGCTTTCTTT
TRBV5-1	NA	TRBD1	TRBJ2-7	CASSERQGQEGEQYF	TGCGCCAGCAGCGAACGACAGGGCCAAGAGGGCGAGCAGTACTTC
TRBV2	NA	NA	TRBJ2-3	CASQADTDTQYF	TGTGCCAGCCAAGCGGACACAGATACGCAGTATTTT
TRBV6-6	NA	NA	TRBJ1-2	CASSYGASAESF	TGTGCCAGCAGTTATGGAGCCTCCGCCGAGTCCTTC
TRBV6-2/TRBV6-3	NA	TRBD2	TRBJ2-7	CASSYPTGLAGGPGEQYF	TGTGCCAGCAGTTACCCTACTGGGCTAGCGGGAGGCCCCGGAGAGCAGTACTTC
TRBV7-8	NA	NA	TRBJ2-3	CASSHRRDTQYF	TGTGCCAGCAGCCATCGGCGGGATACGCAGTATTTT
TRBV19	NA	TRBD2	TRBJ2-3	CAMTPGGTDTQYF	TGTGCCATGACGCCGGGGGGGACAGATACGCAGTATTTT
TRBV4-1	NA	NA	TRBJ2-1	CASSQSGSSYNEQFF	TGCGCCAGCAGCCAGTCAGGGTCCTCCTACAATGAGCAGTTCTTC
TRBV12-2	NA	NA	TRBJ2-3	CASRSPIDTQYF	TGTGCAAGTCGCTCACCTATCGATACGCAGTATTTT
TRBV30	NA	NA	TRBJ2-2	CAWSNGWNTNTGELFF	TGTGCCTGGAGTAACGGGTGGAATACTAACACCGGGGAGCTGTTTTTT
TRBV9	NA	NA	TRBJ2-1	CASSARSKMTGENEQFF	TGTGCCAGCAGCGCCCGTTCAAAGATGACAGGAGAGAATGAGCAGTTCTTC
TRBV18	NA	TRBD2	TRBJ2-1	CASSPPGTSLYNEQFF	TGTGCCAGCTCACCCCCCGGGACTAGCTTGTACAATGAGCAGTTCTTC
TRBV7-3	NA	TRBD1	TRBJ1-2	CASSLTGTENYGYTF	TGTGCCAGCAGCTTAACAGGGACAGAAAACTATGGCTACACCTTC
TRBV27	NA	TRBD2	TRBJ2-2	CASRRLAGEGGELFF	TGTGCCAGCAGGCGACTAGCGGGAGAAGGCGGGGAGCTGTTTTTT
TRBV7-9	NA	TRBD1	TRBJ1-1	CASRPGQGAVEAFF	TGTGCCAGCAGGCCGGGACAGGGGGCGGTTGAAGCTTTCTTT
TRBV18	NA	TRBD1	TRBJ2-7	CASVKGAGYEQYF	TGTGCCAGCGTTAAGGGGGCTGGGTACGAGCAGTACTTC
TRBV18	NA	TRBD2	TRBJ2-5	CASSPTLAGGKETQYF	TGTGCCAGCTCACCTACACTAGCGGGGGGGAAAGAGACCCAGTACTTC
TRBV24-1	NA	TRBD1	TRBJ1-2	CATSAGDRVNYGYTF	TGTGCCACCAGTGCAGGGGACAGGGTAAACTATGGCTACACCTTC
TRBV7-2	NA	NA	TRBJ1-5	CASSLGRGSNQPQHF	TGTGCCAGCAGCTTAGGTAGGGGAAGCAATCAGCCCCAGCATTTT
TRBV5-1	NA	NA	TRBJ2-1	CASSGGLEGSQQFF	TGCGCCAGCAGCGGTGGCTTGGAGGGATCACAGCAGTTCTTC
TRBV27	NA	NA	TRBJ2-7	CASSSGTTYEQYF	TGTGCCAGCAGTTCCGGAACGACTTACGAGCAGTACTTC
TRBV11-2	NA	NA	TRBJ2-7	CASNRDWSYEQYF	TGTGCCAGCAACCGGGACTGGTCCTACGAGCAGTACTTC